Listed below are T cell receptor beta chains from one sample, sequenced in a study of T cell responses to AZD1222 COVID-19 vaccine. Produced via immunoSEQ multiplex PCR; TCRdb's table is partial and in-frame only. The sample has about 67,000 clones, approximately 81% seen once. Sequencing used peripheral blood, obtained on day 0 of AZD1222 vaccination. Source of these receptors: an adult in good health. CDR3s include the opening cysteine and the closing phenylalanine or tryptophan. Each record gives: D gene, clone size, V gene, J gene, CDR3 protein, CDR3 DNA. A D gene is named only where the DNA matches it firmly. The listing skips clone size in some rows; elsewhere it reads once, few, many or a size class.

D: TRBD1
size: .
V: TRBV29-1
J: TRBJ1-2
CDR3: CSAGTANTAYTF
DNA: TGCAGCGCCGGGACAGCAAACACAGCCTACACCTTC

D: TRBD1
size: .
V: TRBV20-1
J: TRBJ1-2
CDR3: CSASEGAYGYTF
DNA: TGCAGTGCTAGTGAGGGGGCCTATGGCTACACCTTC

D: TRBD2
size: .
V: TRBV5-3
J: TRBJ2-7
CDR3: CARSLPGLAAYEQYF
DNA: TGTGCCAGAAGCTTGCCCGGACTAGCGGCCTACGAGCAGTACTTC

D: TRBD1
size: .
V: TRBV25-1
J: TRBJ1-6
CDR3: CASSPGGSYNSPLHF
DNA: TGTGCCAGCAGCCCAGGGGGCTCCTATAATTCACCCCTCCACTTT

D: .
size: once
V: TRBV12-3/TRBV12-4
J: TRBJ1-2
CDR3: CASSFGYYGYTF
DNA: TGTGCCAGCAGTTTTGGCTACTATGGCTACACCTTC

D: .
size: .
V: TRBV7-7
J: TRBJ2-2
CDR3: CASSLSTWGDTGELFF
DNA: TGTGCCAGCAGCCTGTCGACGTGGGGGGATACCGGGGAGCTGTTTTTT

D: TRBD1
size: .
V: TRBV12-3/TRBV12-4
J: TRBJ1-2
CDR3: CASDRVVLRGYTF
DNA: TGTGCCAGCGACAGGGTTGTATTGCGGGGCTACACCTTC

D: TRBD1
size: .
V: TRBV7-3
J: TRBJ1-6
CDR3: CASSRTGDSYNSPLHF
DNA: TGTGCCAGCAGCCGCACAGGGGACTCCTATAATTCACCCCTCCACTTT

D: .
size: few
V: TRBV19
J: TRBJ1-2
CDR3: CASSGGLIANYGYTF
DNA: TGTGCCAGTAGTGGAGGGTTAATCGCTAACTATGGCTACACCTTC

D: .
size: .
V: TRBV7-9
J: TRBJ1-2
CDR3: CASSTGRDYGYTF
DNA: TGTGCCAGCAGCACCGGACGGGATTATGGCTACACCTTC

D: TRBD1
size: .
V: TRBV19
J: TRBJ1-5
CDR3: CASKGQGLIGNQPQHF
DNA: TGTGCCAGTAAGGGACAGGGCCTTATCGGCAATCAGCCCCAGCATTTT

D: .
size: .
V: TRBV7-2
J: TRBJ1-5
CDR3: CASSTNQDQPQHF
DNA: TGTGCCAGCAGCACGAATCAAGATCAGCCCCAGCATTTT

D: TRBD2
size: .
V: TRBV7-3
J: TRBJ2-2
CDR3: CASSFWASGSGELFF
DNA: TGTGCCAGCAGCTTCTGGGCTAGCGGGAGCGGGGAGCTGTTTTTT

D: TRBD2
size: .
V: TRBV7-6
J: TRBJ2-1
CDR3: CASSLGTSSYVQFF
DNA: TGTGCCAGCAGCTTAGGGACTAGCTCGTACGTGCAGTTCTTC

D: TRBD1
size: once
V: TRBV5-1
J: TRBJ2-5
CDR3: CASNRGAGETQYF
DNA: TGCGCCAGCAACAGGGGAGCAGGGGAGACCCAGTACTTC

D: TRBD1
size: .
V: TRBV16
J: TRBJ1-1
CDR3: CASSTGGVTEAFF
DNA: TGTGCCAGCAGCACAGGGGGGGTCACTGAAGCTTTCTTT

D: .
size: .
V: TRBV4-3
J: TRBJ1-3
CDR3: CASSQEGRAGDTIYF
DNA: TGCGCCAGCAGCCAAGAGGGCAGGGCAGGAGACACCATATATTTT

D: .
size: .
V: TRBV7-8
J: TRBJ2-5
CDR3: CATFEAGETQYF
DNA: TGTGCCACATTCGAGGCAGGAGAGACCCAGTACTTC

D: .
size: once
V: TRBV7-2
J: TRBJ1-1
CDR3: CASSLYSTEAFF
DNA: TGTGCCAGCAGCTTATATAGCACTGAAGCTTTCTTT

D: .
size: .
V: TRBV6-4
J: TRBJ1-2
CDR3: CASSEGGQSYGYTF
DNA: TGTGCCAGCAGTGAGGGAGGACAGTCCTATGGCTACACCTTC

D: TRBD1
size: few
V: TRBV29-1
J: TRBJ1-4
CDR3: CSVEAGGEKLFF
DNA: TGCAGCGTTGAGGCAGGGGGGGAAAAACTGTTTTTT

D: .
size: .
V: TRBV9
J: TRBJ1-5
CDR3: CASSVDGYSNQPQHF
DNA: TGTGCCAGCAGCGTAGACGGTTATAGCAATCAGCCCCAGCATTTT

D: .
size: .
V: TRBV7-9
J: TRBJ2-7
CDR3: CASSYRYEQYF
DNA: TGTGCCAGCAGCTACCGTTACGAGCAGTACTTC

D: .
size: .
V: TRBV11-2
J: TRBJ1-1
CDR3: CASSLGRLNTEAFF
DNA: TGTGCCAGCAGCTTGGGCAGACTGAACACTGAAGCTTTCTTT

D: .
size: .
V: TRBV7-8
J: TRBJ2-2
CDR3: CASTESYGAGGELFF
DNA: TGTGCCAGCACCGAGAGCTATGGGGCCGGTGGGGAGCTGTTTTTT

D: TRBD1
size: .
V: TRBV6-2/TRBV6-3
J: TRBJ1-2
CDR3: CASSYSTVGTAFNYGYTF
DNA: TGTGCCAGCAGTTACTCGACGGTTGGGACAGCTTTTAACTATGGCTACACCTTC

D: .
size: .
V: TRBV30
J: TRBJ1-1
CDR3: CAWSDTGLGEAFF
DNA: TGTGCCTGGAGTGATACAGGGCTTGGTGAAGCTTTCTTT

D: .
size: .
V: TRBV30
J: TRBJ2-7
CDR3: CAWSVRYEQYF
DNA: TGTGCCTGGAGCGTAAGATACGAGCAGTACTTC

D: .
size: .
V: TRBV14
J: TRBJ1-1
CDR3: CASSLGRSEAFF
DNA: TGTGCCAGCAGCCTGGGCAGGTCTGAAGCTTTCTTT

D: .
size: .
V: TRBV6-6
J: TRBJ1-5
CDR3: CASSYGGGNQPQHF
DNA: TGTGCCAGCAGTTACGGGGGGGGCAATCAGCCCCAGCATTTT

D: .
size: .
V: TRBV7-2
J: TRBJ2-2
CDR3: CASSSFQGGTGELFF
DNA: TGTGCCAGCAGCTCTTTTCAGGGGGGCACCGGGGAGCTGTTTTTT

D: .
size: few
V: TRBV28
J: TRBJ1-2
CDR3: CASSLIAQGSYTF
DNA: TGTGCCAGCAGTTTAATTGCCCAGGGTAGCTACACCTTC

D: TRBD2
size: .
V: TRBV30
J: TRBJ2-5
CDR3: CAWSVRRLAVKETQYF
DNA: TGTGCCTGGAGTGTTAGGAGACTAGCGGTTAAAGAGACCCAGTACTTC

D: .
size: .
V: TRBV27
J: TRBJ1-1
CDR3: CASSLGERRSEAFF
DNA: TGTGCCAGCAGTTTAGGGGAAAGGAGGTCTGAAGCTTTCTTT

D: .
size: .
V: TRBV6-2/TRBV6-3
J: TRBJ1-6
CDR3: CASSSFGPYNSPLHF
DNA: TGTGCCAGCAGTTCCTTTGGACCGTATAATTCACCCCTCCACTTT

D: .
size: .
V: TRBV5-1
J: TRBJ2-5
CDR3: CASSLEGYQETQYF
DNA: TGCGCCAGCAGCTTGGAAGGATACCAAGAGACCCAGTACTTC

D: TRBD1
size: .
V: TRBV18
J: TRBJ1-1
CDR3: CASSPGTATTVNTEAFF
DNA: TGTGCCAGCTCCCCCGGGACAGCCACAACAGTGAACACTGAAGCTTTCTTT

D: .
size: .
V: TRBV19
J: TRBJ1-5
CDR3: CASSSTEYSNQPQHF
DNA: TGTGCCAGTAGTTCGACAGAATATAGCAATCAGCCCCAGCATTTT

D: .
size: .
V: TRBV28
J: TRBJ1-5
CDR3: CATLERSGNQPQHF
DNA: TGTGCCACCCTCGAACGCTCTGGAAATCAGCCCCAGCATTTT

D: .
size: .
V: TRBV28
J: TRBJ1-4
CDR3: CASSLEWGAEKLFF
DNA: TGTGCCAGCAGCCTGGAATGGGGGGCCGAAAAACTGTTTTTT

D: TRBD2
size: .
V: TRBV13
J: TRBJ2-7
CDR3: CASSLPRGVDEQYF
DNA: TGTGCCAGCAGCTTACCCCGGGGGGTTGACGAGCAGTACTTC